These 5 T cell receptor beta chains were sequenced from one sample in a study of CD8 T cells in ankylosing spondylitis. In TCRdb, the 5' RACE reads were re-called with MiXCR into one record per CDR3 protein. The table lists 150,000 to 200,000 distinct CDR3 sequences, approximately 12% of them singletons. Input material: blood, either unsorted or a sorted T cell fraction (not recorded which). The source of these receptors is a female donor with ankylosing spondylitis or in good health (not recorded which).

This clonotype showed up many times. The chain recombines TRBV27 with TRBJ2-7; 7 bases are shared with TRBD2. CDR1 MNHEY and CDR2 SMNVEV come from the germline V gene (reference sequence). After removal of 5 bases from V and 7 bases from J, the junction contained 8 bases not matched to a gene. The CDR3 extends over 13 amino acids. CDR3 protein: CASSPRLAREQYF. The CDR3 DNA sequence: TGTGCCAGCAGTCCCAGACTAGCTCGGGAGCAGTACTTC.

There are many counts of this clonotype. The chain has TRBV19 and TRBJ1-2, with D maybe TRBD1 (6 bases). Germline CDR1 and CDR2: LNHDA and SQIVND (reference sequence). The ends were cut back, 7 bases at V and 1 base at J, with 19 bases in the middle. This CDR3 has 16 residues. CDR3 nucleotide sequence: TGTGCCAGTACATACCGGGACACAACGCATAACTATGGCTACACCTTC. It translates to CASTYRDTTHNYGYTF.

The sample holds many counts of this clonotype. The chain combines TRBV20-1 with TRBJ2-2; D not resolved. The CDR3 consists of 13 residues. The V end was cut by 0 bases, the J end by 7 bases, with 9 bases between. CDR1 is DFQATT and CDR2 is SNEGSKA in the germline V gene (reference sequence). CDR3 in amino acids: CSARDSRVGELFF. The CDR3 nucleotides are TGCAGTGCTAGAGATTCTAGGGTCGGGGAGCTGTTTTTT.

This clonotype has ten or more counts. The V gene is TRBV15, the J gene TRBJ2-1; 7 bases fit TRBD1. Germline assignment: CDR1 LNHNV and CDR2 YYDKDF (reference sequence). J lost 4 bases, V lost 1 base, and 10 bases had no gene match. CDR3 length equals 17 residues. In DNA form, the CDR3 reads TGTGCCACCAGCAGAGGGGTCACAGGGGAGATATACAATGAGCAGTTCTTC. As protein: CATSRGVTGEIYNEQFF.

This clonotype was seen at least ten times. The chain employs TRBV27 and TRBJ2-1, with D possibly being TRBD2 (6 bases). The CDR3 covers 14 residues. Trimming left V 6 bases short and J 4 bases short, with 13 bases between. Germline CDR1 is MNHEY and CDR2 is SMNVEV (reference sequence). Here the CDR3 DNA reads TGTGCCAGCAGCCTAGCGAACGATTACAATGAGCAGTTCTTC. It encodes CASSLANDYNEQFF.